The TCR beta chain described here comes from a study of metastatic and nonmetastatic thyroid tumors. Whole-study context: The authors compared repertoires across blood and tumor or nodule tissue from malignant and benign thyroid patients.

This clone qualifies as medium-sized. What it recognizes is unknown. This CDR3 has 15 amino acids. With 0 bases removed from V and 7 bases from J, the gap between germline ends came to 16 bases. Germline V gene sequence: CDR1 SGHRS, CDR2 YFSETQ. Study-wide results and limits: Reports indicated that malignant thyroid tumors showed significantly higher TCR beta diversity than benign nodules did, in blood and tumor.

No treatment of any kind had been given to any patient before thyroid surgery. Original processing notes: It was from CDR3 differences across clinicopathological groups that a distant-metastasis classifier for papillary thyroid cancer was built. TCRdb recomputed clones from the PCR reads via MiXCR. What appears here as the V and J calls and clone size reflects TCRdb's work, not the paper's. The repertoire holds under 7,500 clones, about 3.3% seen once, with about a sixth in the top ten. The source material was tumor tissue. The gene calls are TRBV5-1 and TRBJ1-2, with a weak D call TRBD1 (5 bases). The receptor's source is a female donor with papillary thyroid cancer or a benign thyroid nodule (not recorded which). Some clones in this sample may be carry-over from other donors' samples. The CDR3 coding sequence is TGCGCCAGCAGCTTGGACAGGCCCGCAGGTAGTGGCTACACCTTC. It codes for CASSLDRPAGSGYTF.